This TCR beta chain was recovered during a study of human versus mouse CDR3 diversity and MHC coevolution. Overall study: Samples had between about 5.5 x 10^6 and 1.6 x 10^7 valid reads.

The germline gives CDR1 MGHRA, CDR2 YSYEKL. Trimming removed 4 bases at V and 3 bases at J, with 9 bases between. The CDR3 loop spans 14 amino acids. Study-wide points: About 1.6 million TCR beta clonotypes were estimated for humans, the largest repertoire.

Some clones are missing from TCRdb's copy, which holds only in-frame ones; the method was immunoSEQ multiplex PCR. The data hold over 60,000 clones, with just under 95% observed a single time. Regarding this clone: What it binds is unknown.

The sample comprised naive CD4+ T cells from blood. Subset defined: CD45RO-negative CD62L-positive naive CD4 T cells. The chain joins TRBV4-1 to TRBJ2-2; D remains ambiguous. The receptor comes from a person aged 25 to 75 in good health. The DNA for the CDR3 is TGCGCCAGCAGCCCCGTGGCAGACACCGGGGAGCTGTTTTTT. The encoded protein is CASSPVADTGELFF.